The present T cell receptor beta chain was sequenced within a study of T cell responses to AZD1222 COVID-19 vaccine (dated by TCRdb to 2020 to 2022). In terms of the full investigation: TCR sequencing covered over 230 trial participants: approximately 200 given two doses of AZD1222 and approximately 26 given two doses of MenACWY control vaccine. Trial participants were enrolled by age into 18-55, 56-69 and 70-plus year subgroups, with approximately 160, 26 and 62 TCR-sequenced participants respectively.

The time point label here, explained by the study, means: about 28 days (+/-7) after the second vaccine dose. AZD1222 recipients whose second dose came at about 4 weeks and those whose second dose came at about 12 weeks were combined into one group, since spike-specific TCR depth and breadth did not differ between the two schedules. Vaccinee samples were obtained from the UK trials COV001 and COV002, which included a single-blind randomized controlled phase 2/3 trial of AZD1222 (ChAdOx1 nCoV-19) in healthy adults. Trial participant PBMC samples were collected at day 0 and day 28 after the second dose for TCRbeta chain sequencing. Measured from the cysteine to the phenylalanine, the CDR3 is 12 residues long. Only the CDR3 region is kept as DNA, spanning 36 bases read in frame from base 1. V is cut by 5 bases and J by 13 bases, and the space between the germline ends is 12 bases. The germline V gene yields SGHTA for CDR1 and FQGNSA for CDR2.

Overall study results and their limits: Most participants were white British and females outnumbered males, and the authors suggested that clonal diversity may have been underestimated. In the small 56-69-year group, the increase in depth fell short of significance, most likely because of low power. Conclusions about previously exposed vaccinees are limited, since just a handful of AZD1222 recipients were seropositive for SARS-CoV-2 at baseline. The vaccine-associated CD4 TCRs covered the entire spike protein, and the dominant responses fell in regions 160-218 and 743-854. No day 14 peak-response samples were available, so repertoires were characterized only after the peak T cell response. Spike-specific TCR breadth and depth rose significantly after two AZD1222 doses compared with day 0 and with MenACWY recipients. Nearly half of unique spike-specific TCRs reportedly recognized epitopes outside regions mutated in the B.1.351 and B.1.1.7 variants.

The CDR3 regions of human TCRbeta chains were analyzed by immunosequencing. On the study's bioinformatics: TCRs in the repertoires were matched against a reference library of SARS-CoV-2-specific TCRs that had been generated with the MIRA antigen-specificity platform. Breadth meant the fraction of unique TCRs that were SARS-CoV-2-associated, whereas depth meant the fraction of total T cells that were SARS-CoV-2-associated. Using the MIRA data, every spike-specific TCR was mapped to the spike region that the TCR reacted to and assigned to either a CD4 or a CD8 class. Log10-transformed breadth and depth values were compared by one-way ANOVA with Sidak's multiple comparisons tests. Not all clones reach the TCRdb copy of this immuneACCESS table, which keeps in-frame sequences only. Checked studies attribute under half of the gap to unresolved V genes and leave the rest unexplained. The V and J calls and clone size are taken from that table; D and trimming were inferred from the DNA. For this sample the table gives tens of thousands of clones, of which roughly nine tenths were detected only once. The ten largest clonotypes hold approximately 4.5% of the sample.

About this clone itself: The antigen it binds to is not known. No much larger clone is present one base from it, and per-base qualities are unavailable.

The sequencing used peripheral blood, collected 28 days after the second AZD1222 dose. Rearrangement joined TRBV7-2 to TRBJ1-6; the D gene is unclear. The TCR originated in an adult who received the AZD1222 COVID-19 vaccine. CDR3 reads: CASSPHPSPLHF. The DNA is TGTGCCAGCAGCCCTCACCCCAGTCCCCTCCACTTT.